The clone carrying this T cell receptor (beta chain) turned up a few times. Sample-barcoded 5' priming and a J-beta primer mix drove a second PCR of roughly 7 to 11 cycles. MiXCR, run by TCRdb on the 5' RACE reads, gives a single entry per CDR3 protein. The sample yields under 1,000,000 distinct CDR3 sequences, about 34% seen once. The data were obtained in a study of blood T cells in healthy people across ages. This clonotype was obtained from a man younger than 35 in good health. Sequencing was performed on blood.

The CDR3 protein is CSARKGGVGVDTQYF. The DNA for the CDR3 is TGCAGTGCTAGAAAAGGGGGGGTGGGGGTCGATACGCAGTATTTT. The chain uses TRBV20-1 and TRBJ2-3, with D tentatively TRBD2 (7 bases). Trimming took off 2 bases at V and 6 bases at J, with 18 bases between the two ends. This CDR3 has 15 residues. Germline-derived CDR1 and CDR2 are DFQATT and SNEGSKA (reference sequence).